This is a list of T cell receptor beta chains from one sample in a study of blood T cell repertoires in COVID-19. TCRdb's table, derived via immunoSEQ multiplex PCR, lists solely in-frame clones and lacks some. The sample shows under 150,000 clones, around four fifths of them seen only once. The specimen was PBMCs or T cells enriched from blood (not recorded which). Every receptor here comes from a woman aged 35 to 49 who had recovered from COVID-19. Both conserved end residues are part of each CDR3. D genes are given only for firm matches. Size is omitted from some rows. Given values are once, few, many or a class for expanded clones.

size,J,V,D,DNA,CDR3
.,TRBJ2-3,TRBV19,TRBD2,TGTGCCAGTAGTACCCTGGGTAGCGGGGCCTTTTCTAGCACAGATACGCAGTATTTT,CASSTLGSGAFSSTDTQYF
.,TRBJ1-2,TRBV4-2,TRBD1,TGTGCCAGCAGCCAAGCGGGACAGGGAAACTATGGCTACACCTTC,CASSQAGQGNYGYTF
.,TRBJ1-2,TRBV10-3,TRBD1,TGTGCCATCAGTGACAACAGGGGGCGGGCTAACTATGGCTACACCTTC,CAISDNRGRANYGYTF
.,TRBJ2-1,TRBV7-8,TRBD1,TGTGCCAGCAGCGTCCCGGGACAGGGACTCAATGAGCAGTTCTTC,CASSVPGQGLNEQFF
.,TRBJ2-3,TRBV19,TRBD2,TGTGCCAGTAGTATGGGCAGGGAGGGGGATACGCAGTATTTT,CASSMGREGDTQYF
.,TRBJ2-7,TRBV5-1,TRBD1,TGCGCCAGCAGCTTAGACAGGGTCCACGAGCAGTACTTC,CASSLDRVHEQYF
.,TRBJ2-1,TRBV30,.,TGTGCCTTCAAGGACTACGATGAGCAGTTCTTC,CAFKDYDEQFF
.,TRBJ1-4,TRBV6-1,.,TGTGCCAGCAGTGAAGCTCGGAGCCATGTCAATGAAAAACTGTTTTTT,CASSEARSHVNEKLFF
.,TRBJ2-1,TRBV9,TRBD2,TGTGCCAGCAGCGCGGGACTAGCATTCAATGAGCAGTTCTTC,CASSAGLAFNEQFF
once,TRBJ1-1,TRBV19,.,TGTGCCAGTAGACCGCATGAGGTTTCCACTGAAGCTTTCTTT,CASRPHEVSTEAFF
few,TRBJ2-1,TRBV5-1,.,TGCGCCAGCAGCCCCCCCGGGGAGACCTTTCCTTTCTTC,CASSPPGETFPFF
.,TRBJ1-1,TRBV3-1/TRBV3-2,.,TGTGCCAGCAGCCAAGTTGCCAGCCCGGGTTCGGAGGAAGCTTTCTTT,CASSQVASPGSEEAFF
.,TRBJ1-1,TRBV6-5,TRBD1,TGTGCCAGCCCGGGACAGATGAACACTGAAGCTTTCTTT,CASPGQMNTEAFF
.,TRBJ2-3,TRBV5-1,.,TGCGCCAGCAGCTTATCGGGGGAACCGTTAGATACGCAGTATTTT,CASSLSGEPLDTQYF
.,TRBJ1-1,TRBV18,.,TGTGCCAGCTCAGAGGAACTGCCGCCGAACACTGAAGCTTTCTTT,CASSEELPPNTEAFF
.,TRBJ2-7,TRBV29-1,.,TGCAGCGCCTACATCTACGAGGGAAGCTCGTCCGAGCAGTACTTC,CSAYIYEGSSSEQYF
.,TRBJ2-1,TRBV4-1,TRBD1,TGCGCCAGCAGCCGATCCGATTCACAGGGGAGAAGATACAATGAGCAGTTCTTC,CASSRSDSQGRRYNEQFF
.,TRBJ1-1,TRBV12-3/TRBV12-4,.,TGTGCCAGCAGTTTAGCCGGAGGGACTGAAGCTTTCTTT,CASSLAGGTEAFF
.,TRBJ1-1,TRBV25-1,.,TGTGCCAGCAAGGAGGATGGCACTGAAGCTTTCTTT,CASKEDGTEAFF
.,TRBJ2-7,TRBV4-1,.,TGCGCCAGCAGCCAAGATGTGCTCCGGGACGAGCAGTACTTC,CASSQDVLRDEQYF
.,TRBJ2-2,TRBV15,TRBD2,TGTGCCACCAGCTGGGGACTAGCGGGGGGGCCGGACGGGGAGCTGTTTTTT,CATSWGLAGGPDGELFF
.,TRBJ2-1,TRBV6-6,.,TGTGCCAGCAGTACCAACAGGCTGCGCTCCTACAATGAGCAGTTCTTC,CASSTNRLRSYNEQFF
.,TRBJ2-7,TRBV9,TRBD1,TGTGCCAGCAGCGGACAACAGGGGGTCGGATACGAGCAGTACTTC,CASSGQQGVGYEQYF
.,TRBJ1-4,TRBV4-1,.,TGCGCCAGCAGCCAAGTTGGGGGAGGGTTTGTTAATGAAAAACTGTTTTTT,CASSQVGGGFVNEKLFF
.,TRBJ1-1,TRBV5-1,.,TGCGCCAGCAAGCCAGGGATTGTAGTGGAAACTGAAGCTTTCTTT,CASKPGIVVETEAFF
.,TRBJ1-2,TRBV5-6,.,TGTGCCAGCAGCTTCGGGCAGGGGATAGGCTATGGCTACACCTTC,CASSFGQGIGYGYTF
.,TRBJ2-2,TRBV10-3,TRBD2,TGTGCCACCCATGGGACTAGATTTCTTAGCGAGGAGCTGTTTTTT,CATHGTRFLSEELFF
.,TRBJ1-1,TRBV7-8,.,TGTGCCAGCAGCCGAGATCGGACAGCTTTGGCTTTCTTT,CASSRDRTALAFF
.,TRBJ2-2,TRBV19,TRBD1,TGTGCCAGTACGGGGCAGGGGGCTGGCGGGGAGCTGTTTTTT,CASTGQGAGGELFF
.,TRBJ2-2,TRBV5-1,.,TGCGCCAGCAGCTACCCGACGACCGACAGCGGGGAGCTGTTTTTT,CASSYPTTDSGELFF
.,TRBJ2-3,TRBV18,TRBD1,TGTGCCAGCTCACCCCCAGGGGCAGGGGGTGTCACAGATACGCAGTATTTT,CASSPPGAGGVTDTQYF
.,TRBJ2-3,TRBV5-1,TRBD1,TGCGCCAGCAGCTGGGACAGCGCTAGCACAGATACGCAGTATTTT,CASSWDSASTDTQYF
.,TRBJ2-1,TRBV3-1/TRBV3-2,.,TGTGCCAGCAGCCCTGCTAGCGCTGAGCAGTTCTTC,CASSPASAEQFF
.,TRBJ2-1,TRBV2,.,TGTGCCAGCAGTGATCAGGGGACCGACTACAATGAGCAGTTCTTC,CASSDQGTDYNEQFF
.,TRBJ1-1,TRBV7-9,TRBD1,TGTGCCAGCAGCGTAGCCCCAAAGGGACAGGGAGGAACTGAAGCTTTCTTT,CASSVAPKGQGGTEAFF
medium-sized,TRBJ2-7,TRBV6-5,.,TGTGCCAGCAGTTACTCGAATCCAGGCTACGAGCAGTACTTC,CASSYSNPGYEQYF
.,TRBJ2-5,TRBV7-3,.,TGTGCCAGCAGCCTCCAGGGAGGGGGGGAGACCCAGTACTTC,CASSLQGGGETQYF
.,TRBJ1-2,TRBV30,.,TGTGCCTGGAATCCCGGACTGGATGGCTACACCTTC,CAWNPGLDGYTF
.,TRBJ2-1,TRBV11-2,.,TGTGCCAGCAGCTTAGGGTCGGGTGTTAGTTCGGTCTTC,CASSLGSGVSSVF
.,TRBJ2-5,TRBV19,.,TGTGCCAGTAGTACAGGACAGAACAAAGAGACCCAGTACTTC,CASSTGQNKETQYF
.,TRBJ2-1,TRBV4-2,TRBD2,TGTGCCAGCAGCCAAGGGGCTAGCGGATACAATGAGCAGTTCTTC,CASSQGASGYNEQFF
.,TRBJ1-2,TRBV10-3,.,TGTGCCATCACGGTGGGGGAGGCGGATGGCTACACCTTC,CAITVGEADGYTF
.,TRBJ1-5,TRBV12-3/TRBV12-4,.,TGTGCCAGCAGTTTACACCGCGAACAGCCCCAGCATTTT,CASSLHREQPQHF
.,TRBJ2-5,TRBV30,.,TGTGCCTGGAGTGTTAACTTACAAGAGACCCAGTACTTC,CAWSVNLQETQYF